Shown below are 4 T cell receptor beta chains from a single sample sequenced in a study of T cells after yellow fever vaccination. One entry per CDR3 protein results from TCRdb running MiXCR on the 5' RACE reads. The profile covers 100,000 to 150,000 distinct CDR3 sequences, with 13% to 15% appearing a single time and roughly two fifths taken by the ten largest. This specimen was CD8+ T cells sorted from PBMCs, taken 5 days after the yellow fever booster vaccination. The receptors come from a man aged 18 to 29 who received the YFV17D yellow fever vaccine.

This clonotype occurred a few times. This chain uses TRBV6-1 with TRBJ2-3; D uncertain. The CDR3 loop spans 14 amino acids. From germline, CDR1 is MNHNS and CDR2 SASEGT. The V end lost 5 bases, the J end lost 4 bases, and 13 bases lay between the germline ends. The CDR3: CASSRSPEADTQYF. The CDR3, as DNA: TGTGCCAGCAGTAGGTCTCCCGAGGCAGATACGCAGTATTTT.

The rearrangement joins TRBV4-3 to TRBJ1-3, with 8 nucleotides matching TRBD1. Germline CDR1 reads LGHNA; CDR2 reads YSLEER. V trimming: 3 bases; J trimming: 2 bases; junction bases outside the gene matches: 3. There are 15 residues in the CDR3. DNA for the CDR3: TGCGCCAGCAGCCATTACAGGGGGACTGGAAACACCATATATTTT. It codes for CASSHYRGTGNTIYF.

In its sample, this clonotype was seen a few times. The genes are TRBV5-1 and TRBJ2-2, with a possible D match to TRBD1 (5 bases). V lost 7 bases and J lost 0, with 10 bases in between. Germline values: CDR1 SGHRS, CDR2 YFSETQ. The CDR3 is made up of 14 amino acids. The chain's CDR3 is CASFRGPNTGELFF. DNA of the CDR3: TGCGCCAGCTTTAGGGGCCCGAACACCGGGGAGCTGTTTTTT.

V is TRBV7-2 and J is TRBJ2-1; no reliable D call. V was cut by 3 bases and J by 9 bases, with 3 bases left in between. The CDR3 length is 10 residues. The germline CDR1 and CDR2 sequences are SGHTA and FQGNSA. The CDR3 here is CASSFPEQFF. The CDR3 nucleotides are TGTGCCAGCAGCTTTCCTGAGCAGTTCTTC.